This TCR beta chain was recovered during a study of response to subunit inactivated influenza vaccine (dated by TCRdb to the late 2010s). With respect to the entire study: The study used deep quantitative T cell receptor repertoire profiling to track responses to a trivalent subunit inactivated influenza vaccine.

Libraries were built with RT-PCR. The reads were generated on an Illumina HiSeq 2500. The raw public data were reprocessed by TCRdb itself: fastp quality trimming at Q25, MiXCR clonotype calling, in-frame beta chains only. Here each entry gathers all rows of one CDR3 protein and keeps the most common genes and DNA. In this sample the table shows 650,000 to 800,000 distinct CDR3 sequences, 11% to 15% of which occur a single time. The ten top clones hold around 6.5% of the sample. For CDR1 and CDR2, the germline V gene (reference sequence) lists SEHNR and FQNEAQ. At the junction V is shortened by 6 bases and J by 1 base; bases outside the gene matches: 8. Taken from cysteine to phenylalanine, the CDR3 has 15 residues. Only CDR3 DNA remains: 45 bases, in frame from the first base. In regard to this clonotype: The antigen it binds to is not known. No base quality information exists; no much larger clone differs at one position.

Summary of the overall study and its limitations: According to the authors, only a limited number of new T cells may be recruited by each seasonal influenza vaccination.

The receptor was derived from a man aged 50-60 years who received an inactivated influenza vaccine. Donor details come from another sample of the same person, matched by shared clones. The V and J segments used are TRBV7-9 and TRBJ2-5, with TRBD1 identical over 7 junction bases. The input for sequencing was PBMCs from blood, taken 14 to 15 days before vaccination. The DNA sequence reads TGTGCCAGCAGACCCGGCAACAGGGGCCAAGAGACCCAGTACTTC. Its protein product is CASRPGNRGQETQYF. The variable domain in full, with residues beyond the CDR3 obtained from the reference TRBV7-9 and TRBJ2-5 genes, is DTGVSQNPRHKITKRGQNVTFRCDPISEHNRLYWYRQTLGQGPEFLTYFQNEAQLEKSRLLSDRFSAERPKGSFSTLEIQRTEQGDSAMYLCASRPGNRGQETQYFGPGTRLLVL.